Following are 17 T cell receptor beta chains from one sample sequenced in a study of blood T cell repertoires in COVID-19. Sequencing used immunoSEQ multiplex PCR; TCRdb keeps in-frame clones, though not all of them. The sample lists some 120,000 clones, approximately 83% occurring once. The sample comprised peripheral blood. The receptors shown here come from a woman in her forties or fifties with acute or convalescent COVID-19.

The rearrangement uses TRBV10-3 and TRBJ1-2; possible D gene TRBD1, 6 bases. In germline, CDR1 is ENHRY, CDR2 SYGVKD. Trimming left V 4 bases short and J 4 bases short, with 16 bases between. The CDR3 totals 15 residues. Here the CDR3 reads CAISGTAWGLYGYTF. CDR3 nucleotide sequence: TGTGCCATCAGTGGGACCGCCTGGGGGCTCTATGGCTACACCTTC.

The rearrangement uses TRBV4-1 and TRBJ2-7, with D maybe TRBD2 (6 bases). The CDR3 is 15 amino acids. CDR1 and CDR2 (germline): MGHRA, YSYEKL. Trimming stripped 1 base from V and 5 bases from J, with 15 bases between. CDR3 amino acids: CASSQGRVRSDEQYF. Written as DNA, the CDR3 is TGCGCCAGCAGCCAAGGGAGGGTAAGGAGCGACGAGCAGTACTTC.

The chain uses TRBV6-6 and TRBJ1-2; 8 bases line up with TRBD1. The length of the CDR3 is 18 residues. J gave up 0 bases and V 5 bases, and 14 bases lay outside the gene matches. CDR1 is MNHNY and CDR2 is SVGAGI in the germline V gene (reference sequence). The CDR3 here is CASSPSTMDRAANYGYTF. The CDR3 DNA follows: TGTGCCAGCAGTCCGTCAACCATGGACAGGGCCGCTAACTATGGCTACACCTTC.

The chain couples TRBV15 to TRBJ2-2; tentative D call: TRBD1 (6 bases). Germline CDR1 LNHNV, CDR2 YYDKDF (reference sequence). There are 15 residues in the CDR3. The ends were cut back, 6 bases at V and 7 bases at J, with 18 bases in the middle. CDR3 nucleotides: TGTGCCACCAGTGGCCCCAGGGGCGCCGGCGGGGAGCTGTTTTTT. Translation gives CATSGPRGAGGELFF.

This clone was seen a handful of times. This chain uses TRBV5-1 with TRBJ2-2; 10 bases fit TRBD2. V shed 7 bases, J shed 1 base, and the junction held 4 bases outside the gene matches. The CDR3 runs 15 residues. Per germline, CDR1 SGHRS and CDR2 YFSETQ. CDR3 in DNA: TGCGCCAGCCGCACTAGCGGGGTGAACACCGGGGAGCTGTTTTTT. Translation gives CASRTSGVNTGELFF.

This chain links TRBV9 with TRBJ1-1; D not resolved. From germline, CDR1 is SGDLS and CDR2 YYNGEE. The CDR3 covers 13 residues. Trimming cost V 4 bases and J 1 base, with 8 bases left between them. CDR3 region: CASSPHKNTEAFF. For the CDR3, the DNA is TGTGCCAGCAGCCCACACAAGAACACTGAAGCTTTCTTT.

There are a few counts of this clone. The DNA of the CDR3 is TGTGCCAGTACTGAGGTGAATAGCAATCAGCCCCAGCATTTT. Amino acid sequence: CASTEVNSNQPQHF. The rearrangement joins TRBV19 to TRBJ1-5; D remains ambiguous. Trimming cost V 7 bases and J 0 bases, with 10 bases left between them. Germline CDR1 and CDR2: LNHDA and SQIVND (reference sequence). CDR3 length: 14 residues.

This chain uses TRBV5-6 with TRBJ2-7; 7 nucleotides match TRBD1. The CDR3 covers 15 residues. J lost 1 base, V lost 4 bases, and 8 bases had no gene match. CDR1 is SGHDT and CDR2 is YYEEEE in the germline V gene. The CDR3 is CASSPRPGGSYEQYF. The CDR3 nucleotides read TGTGCCAGCAGCCCACGGCCAGGGGGTTCCTACGAGCAGTACTTC.

CDR3 coding DNA: TGTGCCAGCAGTACCAGGACAGGGCAAGAAAAACTGTTTTTT. Translating it yields CASSTRTGQEKLFF. The chain has TRBV6-5 and TRBJ1-4; 8 bases are a match to TRBD1. V lost 5 bases, J lost 8 bases, and 7 bases stayed unmatched. The V gene's germline CDR1 is MNHEY and CDR2 SVGAGI. The CDR3 covers 14 residues.

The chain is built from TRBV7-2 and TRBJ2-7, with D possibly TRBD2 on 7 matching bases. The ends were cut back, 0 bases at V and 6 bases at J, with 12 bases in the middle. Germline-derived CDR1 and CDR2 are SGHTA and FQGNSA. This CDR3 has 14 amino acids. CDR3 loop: CASSLARGAGEQYF. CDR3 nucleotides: TGTGCCAGCAGCTTAGCCCGGGGGGCGGGCGAGCAGTACTTC.

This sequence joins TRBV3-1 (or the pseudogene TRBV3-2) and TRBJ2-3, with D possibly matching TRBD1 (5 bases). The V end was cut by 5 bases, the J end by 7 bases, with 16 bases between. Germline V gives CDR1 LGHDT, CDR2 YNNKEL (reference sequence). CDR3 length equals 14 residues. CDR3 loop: CASSYTGLGNTQYF. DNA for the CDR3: TGTGCCAGCAGCTATACAGGCCTCGGAAATACGCAGTATTTT.

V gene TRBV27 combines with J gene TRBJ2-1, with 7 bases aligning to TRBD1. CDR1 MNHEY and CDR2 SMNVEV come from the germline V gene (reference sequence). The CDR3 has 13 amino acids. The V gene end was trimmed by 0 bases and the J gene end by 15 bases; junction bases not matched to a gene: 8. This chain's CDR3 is CASSLSAGGILFF. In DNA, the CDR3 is TGTGCCAGCAGTTTATCGGCAGGGGGAATATTGTTCTTC.

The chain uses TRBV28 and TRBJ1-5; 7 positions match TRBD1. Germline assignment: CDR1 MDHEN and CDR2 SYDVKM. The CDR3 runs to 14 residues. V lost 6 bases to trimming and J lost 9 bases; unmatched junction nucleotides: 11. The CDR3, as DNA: TGTGCCAGCAGGCCCCGACAGGGTGCTTCGCCCCAGCATTTT. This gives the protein CASRPRQGASPQHF.

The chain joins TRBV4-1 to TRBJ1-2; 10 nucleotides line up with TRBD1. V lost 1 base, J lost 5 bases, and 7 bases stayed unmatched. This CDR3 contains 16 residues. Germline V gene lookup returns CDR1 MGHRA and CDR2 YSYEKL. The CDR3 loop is CASSQGWDRGEYGYTF. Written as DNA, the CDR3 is TGCGCCAGCAGCCAAGGATGGGACAGGGGAGAGTATGGCTACACCTTC.

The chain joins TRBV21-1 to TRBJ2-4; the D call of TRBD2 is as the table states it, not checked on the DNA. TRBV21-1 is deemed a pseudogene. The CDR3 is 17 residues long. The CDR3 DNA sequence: TGTGCCAGCAGCAAATTACGGGGGAGGGGTGGTTTTTGCATTCAGTACTTC. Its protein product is CASSKLRGRGGFCIQYF.

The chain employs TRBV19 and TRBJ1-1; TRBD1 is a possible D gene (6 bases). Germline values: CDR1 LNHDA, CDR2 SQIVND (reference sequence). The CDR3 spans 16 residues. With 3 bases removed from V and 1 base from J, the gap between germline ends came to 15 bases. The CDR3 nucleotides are TGTGCCAGTAGTATCCGGATGGCGACAGGGAACACTGAAGCTTTCTTT. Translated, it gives CASSIRMATGNTEAFF. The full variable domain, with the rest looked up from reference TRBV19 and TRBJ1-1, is DGGITQSPKYLFRKEGQNVTLSCEQNLNHDAMYWYRQDPGQGLRLIYYSQIVNDFQKGDIAEGYSVSREKKESFPLTVTSAQKNPTAFYLCASSIRMATGNTEAFFGQGTRLTVV.

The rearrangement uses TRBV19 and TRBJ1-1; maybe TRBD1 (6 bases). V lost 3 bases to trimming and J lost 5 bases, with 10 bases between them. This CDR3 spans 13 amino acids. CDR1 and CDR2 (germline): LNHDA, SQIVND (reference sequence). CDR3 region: CASSMSGDTEAFF. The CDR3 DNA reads TGTGCCAGTAGTATGTCAGGGGATACTGAAGCTTTCTTT.